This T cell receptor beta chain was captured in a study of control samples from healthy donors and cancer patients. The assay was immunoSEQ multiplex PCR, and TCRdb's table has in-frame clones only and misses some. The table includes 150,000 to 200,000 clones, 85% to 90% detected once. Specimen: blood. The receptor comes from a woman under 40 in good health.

CDR3 loop: CASSQDRTGGKNIQYF. The CDR3 DNA reads as TGTGCCAGCAGCCAAGATCGGACGGGGGGCAAAAACATTCAGTACTTC. The chain couples TRBV4-2 to TRBJ2-4; 7 nucleotides align to TRBD2. The germline CDR1 and CDR2 sequences are LGHNA and YNFKEQ. CDR3 size: 16 residues. The junction had 5 bases not matched to a gene; V was cut back by 0 bases and J by 3 bases.